This T cell receptor (beta chain) is drawn from a study of cytomegalovirus exposure and HLA in healthy donors. Study conclusions and caveats: Later analysis associated a missense DCLRE1C variant with TCR beta V- and J-gene trimming. In a later analysis, productive TCRs from donors in an Asian-associated ancestry cluster reportedly carried fewer N-insertions than the cohort mean.

CDR1 is MDHEN and CDR2 is SYDVKM in the germline V gene. The length of the CDR3 is 14 residues. V was trimmed by 7 bases and J by 3 bases, leaving 13 bases between them. All donors participated as healthy donors of bone marrow. The PCR was carried out with 60 Vbeta primers and 13 Jbeta primers. Repertoires were generated with immunoSEQ multiplex PCR, while TCRdb's copy carries only in-frame clones and drops some. This repertoire shows 40,000 or so clones, 90% to 95% found once; its top ten account for roughly 2.6%. Remarks on this clone: Its cognate antigen is unknown.

What was sequenced was PBMCs. This sequence joins TRBV28 and TRBJ1-5; D not resolved. This receptor was identified in a woman aged 18 to 35 in good health and CMV-seronegative. The CDR3 nucleotides read TGTGCCAGCACCCCCGGCGGTGCCAATCAGCCCCAGCATTTT. Its protein product is CASTPGGANQPQHF.